The 24 T cell receptor beta chains presented below share a single source sample, sequenced in a study of radiotherapy plus CTLA-4 blockade in lung cancer. The repertoire was sequenced with immunoSEQ multiplex PCR; TCRdb's copy has only in-frame clones and lacks some. The repertoire holds about 62,000 clones, with less than 85% as singletons. Sequenced here: peripheral blood, sampled from a patient treated with radiotherapy plus ipilimumab. These TCRs come from a human donor with non-small cell lung cancer who had a complete response to radiotherapy plus ipilimumab.

The CDR3, as DNA: TGTGCCAGCAGTGAAGGACAGGCAGTTCTCGGGGAGCTGTTTTTT. It is translated as CASSEGQAVLGELFF. The chain uses TRBV2 and TRBJ2-2, with D perhaps TRBD1 (6 bases). This CDR3 comprises 15 residues. Deletions cut 1 base from V and 7 bases from J, with 13 bases between. CDR1 and CDR2 from the germline V gene are SNHLY and FYNNEI.

V gene TRBV7-6 combines with J gene TRBJ2-7; the match to TRBD1 covers 8 bases. The CDR3 runs to 15 residues. V was pared by 1 base and J by 5 bases, with 7 bases of the junction left unmatched. Germline CDR1 SGHVS, CDR2 FNYEAQ. This CDR3 reads CASSLGRQGIDEQYF. CDR3 nucleotide sequence: TGTGCCAGCAGCTTAGGGCGACAGGGGATTGACGAGCAGTACTTC.

The table lists this clone with a few counts. The chain is built from TRBV2 and TRBJ1-5, with D perhaps TRBD1 (6 bases). Germline V gene sequence: CDR1 SNHLY, CDR2 FYNNEI. Trimming took 5 bases from V and 5 from J, leaving 13 bases between them. The CDR3 runs to 14 residues. The CDR3 loop is CASSYSQGYQPQHF. The CDR3, as DNA: TGTGCCAGCAGTTACTCGCAGGGGTATCAGCCCCAGCATTTT. The full variable domain, rest sourced from reference TRBV2 and TRBJ1-5, is EPEVTQTPSHQVTQMGQEVILRCVPISNHLYFYWYRQILGQKVEFLVSFYNNEISEKSEIFDDQFSVERPDGSNFTLKIRSTKLEDSAMYFCASSYSQGYQPQHFGDGTRLSIL.

This sequence joins TRBV10-3 and TRBJ1-4, with no clear D. The CDR3 loop spans 14 amino acids. The V gene's germline CDR1 is ENHRY and CDR2 SYGVKD. Trimming shortened V by 0 bases and J by 11 bases, and 13 bases separated the two germline ends. The CDR3 nucleotides read TGTGCCATCAGTGAGTCACCCCGAGGAGGCAAACTGTTTTTT. Translated, it gives CAISESPRGGKLFF.

This clone has only one observation. The J gene is TRBJ1-1, the V gene TRBV5-1, with TRBD1 matching 9 bases. Germline CDR1 reads SGHRS; CDR2 reads YFSETQ. The CDR3 sequence is 13 residues long. J gave up 11 bases and V 2 bases, and 7 bases lay outside the gene matches. The CDR3: CASSFTGGTAAFF. In nucleotides, the CDR3 is TGCGCCAGCAGCTTCACAGGGGGCACTGCTGCTTTCTTT.

This clone occurred once. The chain joins TRBV18 to TRBJ2-2, with D possibly matching TRBD1 (5 bases). In germline, CDR1 is KGHSH, CDR2 LQKENI. The CDR3 totals 16 residues. V was pared by 4 bases and J by 0 bases, with 12 bases between. CDR3 region: CASSLGSGTNTGELFF. The DNA of the CDR3 is TGTGCCAGCTCACTGGGGTCAGGGACGAACACCGGGGAGCTGTTTTTT.

The chain recombines TRBV29-1 with TRBJ2-5; 7 nucleotides line up with TRBD2. CDR1 and CDR2 (germline): SQVTM, ANQGSEA. V shed 7 bases, J shed 2 bases, and the junction held 13 bases outside the gene matches. This CDR3 is 15 amino acids long. CDR3 protein: CSATPAAGWQETQYF. In DNA form, the CDR3 reads TGCAGCGCAACACCTGCAGCGGGGTGGCAAGAGACCCAGTACTTC.

The rearrangement joins TRBV13 to TRBJ2-1; possible D gene TRBD1, 5 bases. Trimming shortened V by 5 bases and J by 5 bases, and 16 bases separated the two germline ends. Germline V lookup: CDR1 PRHDT, CDR2 FYEKMQ (reference sequence). This CDR3 spans 15 amino acids. CDR3 sequence: CASSPRQKRNNEQFF. The CDR3 nucleotides read TGTGCCAGCAGCCCCCGACAGAAGAGGAACAATGAGCAGTTCTTC.

The chain carries TRBV7-2 and TRBJ2-2; 7 bases are shared with TRBD1. CDR1 and CDR2 from the germline V gene are SGHTA and FQGNSA. V was clipped by 5 bases and J by 2 bases; unmatched bases: 5. The CDR3 consists of 15 residues. CDR3: CASSQRQGNTGELFF. The CDR3 bases are TGTGCCAGCAGCCAGCGACAGGGAAACACCGGGGAGCTGTTTTTT.

The V and J genes are TRBV5-1 and TRBJ2-7; D unclear. Germline CDR1 is SGHRS and CDR2 is YFSETQ. CDR3 length: 12 residues. V was shortened by 5 bases and J by 2 bases, with 8 bases between the two germline ends. In DNA, the CDR3 is TGCGCCAGCAGGGGCAGAACCTACGAGCAGTACTTC. Residues: CASRGRTYEQYF.

This chain joins TRBV7-6 and TRBJ1-5; D remains ambiguous. This CDR3 is 13 amino acids long. Germline lookup yields CDR1 SGHVS and CDR2 FNYEAQ. Deletions cut 1 base from V and 7 bases from J, with 8 bases between. The CDR3: CASSLGEAQPQHF. CDR3 nucleotides: TGTGCCAGCAGCTTAGGGGAGGCCCAGCCCCAGCATTTT.

V and J are TRBV5-1 and TRBJ2-7, with D possibly being TRBD1 (6 bases). CDR1 is SGHRS, CDR2 YFSETQ, per germline. V was clipped by 3 bases and J by 3 bases, with 16 bases between them. The CDR3 loop spans 15 amino acids. The CDR3 DNA reads as TGCGCCAGCAGCTCGAGTCCAGGGGTCCTCTACGAGCAGTACTTC. Translation gives CASSSSPGVLYEQYF.

The V gene is TRBV5-1, the J gene TRBJ2-1; 7 positions match TRBD1. The CDR3 runs 13 residues. V lost 4 bases and J lost 5; bases outside the gene matches: 3. Germline assignment: CDR1 SGHRS and CDR2 YFSETQ. This chain's CDR3 is CASSRDSNNEQFF. As DNA, the CDR3 is TGCGCCAGCAGCCGGGACAGCAACAATGAGCAGTTCTTC.

V is TRBV6-1 and J is TRBJ1-5; D ambiguous. CDR3 size: 15 residues. Per germline, CDR1 MNHNS and CDR2 SASEGT. Trimming left V 3 bases short and J 3 bases short, with 12 bases between. CDR3 in amino acids: CASSEAAGLNQPQHF. CDR3 coding DNA: TGTGCCAGCAGTGAGGCAGCGGGCCTCAATCAGCCCCAGCATTTT.

This clone was seen more than once but under ten times. V usage is TRBV29-1 and J usage is TRBJ1-2; weak D call: TRBD1 (6 bases). The V gene's germline CDR1 is SQVTM and CDR2 ANQGSEA. With 4 bases removed from V and 4 bases from J, the gap between germline ends came to 13 bases. The CDR3 sequence is 13 residues long. The CDR3 reads CSVVGGNLYGYTF. The CDR3 bases are TGCAGCGTTGTTGGGGGCAACCTCTATGGCTACACCTTC.

This clone appeared a few times. This chain uses TRBV6-1 with TRBJ2-3, with 11 bases identical to TRBD2. CDR3 length equals 15 residues. From germline, CDR1 is MNHNS and CDR2 SASEGT. J was trimmed by 4 bases and V by 6 bases; bases with no gene match: 6. The CDR3: CASRLLAGGSDTQYF. The DNA for the CDR3 is TGTGCCAGCAGGCTCCTAGCGGGAGGCTCAGATACGCAGTATTTT.

The rearrangement links TRBV27 to TRBJ1-6; 7 positions agree with TRBD1. V was pared by 3 bases and J by 7 bases, with 6 bases of the junction left unmatched. The V gene's germline CDR1 is MNHEY and CDR2 SMNVEV (reference sequence). This CDR3 is built from 15 residues. CDR3 region: CASSFTGVGNSPLHF. Here the CDR3 DNA reads TGTGCCAGCAGTTTCACAGGGGTAGGGAATTCACCCCTCCACTTT.

This clone turned up a few times. This chain uses TRBV7-3 with TRBJ2-1, with 8 positions matching TRBD2. The CDR3 length is 15 residues. Losses at the gene ends were 1 base for V and 6 bases for J; bases not matched to a gene: 5. The germline V gene has CDR1 SGHTA and CDR2 FQGTGA. The CDR3 reads CASSLNSGGGNEQFF. CDR3 in DNA: TGTGCCAGCAGCTTAAATTCGGGGGGGGGCAATGAGCAGTTCTTC. The entire variable domain, with the rest obtained from reference TRBV7-3 and TRBJ2-1, is as follows: GAGVSQTPSNKVTEKGKYVELRCDPISGHTALYWYRQSLGQGPEFLIYFQGTGAADDSGLPNDRFFAVRPEGSVSTLKIQRTERGDSAVYLCASSLNSGGGNEQFFGPGTRLTVL.

The chain is built from TRBV1 and TRBJ2-1; TRBD2, the table's D call, was not compared with the DNA. TRBV1 is reported as a pseudogene. This CDR3 is built from 17 residues. CDR3 region: CTSSHPKREGLCDEQFF. Written as DNA, the CDR3 is TGCACCAGCAGCCATCCTAAGCGGGAGGGCCTTTGCGATGAGCAGTTCTTC.

In DNA, the CDR3 is TGTGCCAGCTCACCACAGCTCGGGACAGAAAACACTGAAGCTTTCTTT. It translates to CASSPQLGTENTEAFF. The chain employs TRBV18 and TRBJ1-1; 7 nucleotides line up with TRBD1. Per germline, CDR1 KGHSH and CDR2 LQKENI. The V and J ends lost 1 base and 2 bases, in that order; junction bases with no gene match: 7. The CDR3 contains 16 residues.

The J gene is TRBJ2-5, the V gene TRBV28; D might be TRBD2 (6 bases). Trimming took 4 bases from V and 6 from J, leaving 18 bases between them. CDR1 MDHEN and CDR2 SYDVKM come from the germline V gene. The CDR3 contains 15 residues. DNA for the CDR3: TGTGCCAGCAGTTCCCCTTTCGCGGGAATAAAGACCCAGTACTTC. This encodes CASSSPFAGIKTQYF. Combining the CDR3 with reference TRBV28 and TRBJ2-5 gives the whole variable domain DVKVTQSSRYLVKRTGEKVFLECVQDMDHENMFWYRQDPGLGLRLIYFSYDVKMKEKGDIPEGYSVSREKKERFSLILESASTNQTSMYLCASSSPFAGIKTQYFGPGTRLLVL.

The chain combines TRBV19 with TRBJ2-6, with 8 bases lining up with TRBD1. V was clipped by 3 bases and J by 4 bases; unmatched bases: 5. The CDR3 consists of 16 residues. Germline CDR1 LNHDA, CDR2 SQIVND (reference sequence). CDR3 in DNA: TGTGCCAGTAGTATCGGACAGGGATTCGGGGCCAACGTCCTGACTTTC. It encodes CASSIGQGFGANVLTF.

This clone appeared once. This rearrangement joins TRBV28 to TRBJ2-7, with TRBD2 matching 8 bases. Germline V gene lookup returns CDR1 MDHEN and CDR2 SYDVKM. Trimming removed 6 bases from V and 2 bases from J; junction bases left unmatched: 6. This CDR3 region has 14 residues. The CDR3 is CASRSGSPTYEQYF. CDR3 coding DNA: TGTGCCAGCAGGAGCGGGAGCCCGACCTACGAGCAGTACTTC.

This clone came up once. The rearrangement joins TRBV5-6 to TRBJ1-2; 8 bases align to TRBD1. The germline V gene encodes CDR1 SGHDT and CDR2 YYEEEE. This CDR3 region has 16 residues. Trimming cost V 4 bases and J 4 bases; bases outside gene matches: 12. CDR3 nucleotide sequence: TGTGCCAGCAGCGCTCTTGACAGGGGCAGCGGCTATGGCTACACCTTC. It encodes CASSALDRGSGYGYTF.